The text below deals with one T cell receptor beta chain. What it binds is not known. This specimen belongs to a study of somatic mutations in cytotoxic T cells in rheumatoid arthritis. The ends lost 1 base at V and 4 bases at J; junction bases unmatched: 8. This CDR3 comprises 16 residues. Per germline, CDR1 SGHVS and CDR2 FNYEAQ. Findings and limits, study-wide: Levels of CD8+ T-cell clonality in rheumatoid arthritis patients were statistically indistinguishable from those seen in age-matched healthy controls, with no significant difference. Within the rheumatoid arthritis patients, CD8+ clonality went up as age increased (Spearman r ≈ 0.5). The same was not true of the healthy controls.

Using immunoSEQ multiplex PCR, the repertoire was profiled, and TCRdb retains in-frame clones only, with some absent. The sample has 25,000 to 30,000 clones, roughly four fifths seen once; the top ten hold around 8.9%. The rearrangement joins TRBV7-6 to TRBJ2-7; 9 bases line up with TRBD1. Sequenced input: CD8+ T cells sorted from blood. The clonotype was recovered from a woman aged 18-30 years in good health. The DNA for the CDR3 is TGTGCCAGCAGCTTAGTAGGGGGACAGGGACTGTACGAGCAGTACTTC. Its protein product is CASSLVGGQGLYEQYF.